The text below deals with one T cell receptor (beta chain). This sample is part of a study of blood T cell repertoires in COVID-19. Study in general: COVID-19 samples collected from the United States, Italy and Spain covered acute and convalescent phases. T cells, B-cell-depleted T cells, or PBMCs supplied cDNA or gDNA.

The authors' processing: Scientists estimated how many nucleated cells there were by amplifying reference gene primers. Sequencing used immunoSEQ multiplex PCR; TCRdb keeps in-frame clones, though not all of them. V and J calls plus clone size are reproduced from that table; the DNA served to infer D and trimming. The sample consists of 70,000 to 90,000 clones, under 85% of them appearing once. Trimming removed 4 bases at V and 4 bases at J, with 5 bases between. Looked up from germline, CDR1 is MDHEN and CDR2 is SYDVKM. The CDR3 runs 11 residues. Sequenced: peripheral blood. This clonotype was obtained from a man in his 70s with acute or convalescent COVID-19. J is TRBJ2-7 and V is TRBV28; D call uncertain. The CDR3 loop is CASSSSYEQYF. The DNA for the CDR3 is TGTGCCAGCAGTTCGAGTTACGAGCAGTACTTC.